The 25 T cell receptor beta chains given below trace back to one sample, sequenced in a study of T cells in Graves' hyperthyroidism and ophthalmopathy. Amplified regions were TCR beta CDR3 sequences from RNA transcripts. During a first-round RT-PCR of the TCR CDR3, the HTBI primer set was used. TCRdb fed the multiplex PCR reads into MiXCR, producing one record per CDR3 protein. In the table there are roughly 650,000 distinct CDR3 sequences, more than 15% of which are singletons. Material for sequencing was blood. The receptors here all came from a woman aged 40 to 50 with Graves' ophthalmopathy.

This clonotype was picked up many times. V and J are TRBV2 and TRBJ2-3; D tentatively reads TRBD1 or TRBD2 (6 bases each). Trimming stripped 9 bases from V and 2 bases from J, with 24 bases between. The CDR3 extends over 17 amino acids. Germline loops: CDR1 SNHLY, CDR2 FYNNEI. The CDR3, as DNA: TGTGCCAGTAAGGATCTCCTTTGGCGGGACAACACAGATACGCAGTATTTT. As protein: CASKDLLWRDNTDTQYF.

This clonotype was seen at least ten times. The rearrangement joins TRBV11-2 to TRBJ2-7, with 8 nucleotides matching TRBD1. The CDR3 is made up of 16 amino acids. Losses at the gene ends were 2 bases for V and 6 bases for J; bases not matched to a gene: 12. Germline V gene data show CDR1 as SGHAT and CDR2 as FQNNGV. CDR3 amino acids: CASSLSVGQGWGEQYF. CDR3 nucleotides: TGTGCCAGCAGCTTATCCGTCGGACAGGGATGGGGCGAGCAGTACTTC.

The V gene is TRBV7-2, the J gene TRBJ2-3; TRBD2 is a possible D gene (6 bases). V was trimmed by 6 bases and J by 4 bases, leaving 11 bases between them. Germline-derived CDR1 and CDR2 are SGHTA and FQGNSA. This CDR3 is 13 amino acids long. The CDR3 sequence is CASRRDWADTQYF. For the CDR3, the DNA is TGTGCCAGCAGAAGGGACTGGGCAGATACGCAGTATTTT.

This clonotype was detected ten times or more. The chain carries TRBV28 and TRBJ1-1; D may be TRBD1 (6 bases). The CDR3 sequence is 17 residues long. The V end lost 2 bases, the J end lost 5 bases, and 21 bases lay between the germline ends. CDR1 is MDHEN, CDR2 SYDVKM, per germline. CDR3 sequence reads: CASSLPFGGTGRTEAFF. CDR3 DNA sequence: TGTGCCAGCAGTTTACCTTTTGGGGGCACGGGGAGAACTGAAGCTTTCTTT.

The table lists this clonotype with many counts. This rearrangement joins TRBV12-3 or TRBV12-4 to TRBJ2-1; 7 bases match TRBD2. This CDR3 is built from 15 residues. With V trimmed by 5 bases and J by 9 bases, 13 bases remained unmatched. The CDR3 DNA reads TGTGCCAGCAGTCTGACTAGGATAACGGGGGGTGAGCAGTTCTTC. It yields the protein CASSLTRITGGEQFF.

This clonotype was observed at least ten times. The chain couples TRBV10-3 to TRBJ2-1; 11 bases line up with TRBD2. V trimming: 4 bases; J trimming: 5 bases; junction bases outside the gene matches: 4. In germline, CDR1 is ENHRY, CDR2 SYGVKD. This CDR3 spans 15 amino acids. The CDR3 DNA reads as TGTGCCATCAGTGTGGGACTAGCGGAGAACAATGAGCAGTTCTTC. Translating it yields CAISVGLAENNEQFF.

The CDR3: CSASRDKDSGANVLTF. As DNA, the CDR3 is TGCAGTGCTAGCCGGGACAAGGACTCTGGGGCCAACGTCCTGACTTTC. The chain recombines TRBV20-1 with TRBJ2-6; maybe TRBD1 (6 bases). CDR1 and CDR2 (germline): DFQATT, SNEGSKA (reference sequence). Trimming took 3 bases from V and 0 from J, leaving 12 bases between them. CDR3 size: 16 residues.

This clonotype was detected a few times. The V call is TRBV6-2 or TRBV6-3, the J call TRBJ1-1; D is unclear. Trimming removed 8 bases from V and 0 bases from J, with 13 bases in between. CDR1 and CDR2 from the germline V gene are MNHEY and SVGEGT. This CDR3 has 14 amino acids. This CDR3 is CASALAGLNTEAFF. CDR3 nucleotide sequence: TGTGCCAGCGCCTTAGCAGGATTGAACACTGAAGCTTTCTTT.

This clonotype was recorded many times. This rearrangement joins TRBV3-1 to TRBJ1-1; maybe TRBD1 (5 bases). Trimming pared 8 bases from V and 1 base from J, leaving 17 bases between. CDR1 is LGHDT and CDR2 is YNNKEL in the germline V gene (reference sequence). This CDR3 contains 15 residues. The CDR3 reads CASLSRGAPNTEAFF. As DNA, the CDR3 is TGTGCCAGCCTCTCACGAGGGGCCCCGAACACTGAAGCTTTCTTT.

The chain is built from TRBV4-1 and TRBJ1-6; TRBD1 might be the D (5 bases). This CDR3 region has 14 residues. Trimming shortened V by 0 bases and J by 9 bases, and 9 bases separated the two germline ends. Germline V CDR1 and CDR2: MGHRA, YSYEKL. Written as DNA, the CDR3 is TGCGCCAGCAGCCAAGACGGGGGAAGTTCACCCCTCCACTTT. This codes for CASSQDGGSSPLHF.

The CDR3, as DNA: TGCAGCGTTGAAGAGGGCCAGGGAAAGACCCAGTACTTC. It yields the protein CSVEEGQGKTQYF. The genes are TRBV29-1 and TRBJ2-5, with D possibly matching TRBD1 (5 bases). V shed 0 bases and J shed 6 bases, with 11 bases lying between them. This CDR3 has 13 amino acids. CDR1 SQVTM and CDR2 ANQGSEA come from the germline V gene.

This clonotype was counted only a few times. V and J are TRBV28 and TRBJ1-2; D unresolved. The V gene lost 3 bases and the J gene lost 7 bases, with 6 bases spanning the gap. Germline assignment: CDR1 MDHEN and CDR2 SYDVKM. The CDR3 extends over 11 amino acids. Written as DNA, the CDR3 is TGTGCCAGCAGTTTTTTGCGTGGCTACACCTTC. Translated: CASSFLRGYTF.

The J gene is TRBJ1-4, the V gene TRBV5-1; 7 positions agree with TRBD1. Germline trimming cut 4 bases from V and 8 bases from J; bases unmatched to any gene: 14. CDR3 length: 16 residues. Germline V gene lookup returns CDR1 SGHRS and CDR2 YFSETQ. In DNA, the CDR3 is TGCGCCAGCAGCGGGGGATCGACAGGGTTTGGAGAAAAACTGTTTTTT. Its translation: CASSGGSTGFGEKLFF.

This clonotype was found many times. The V and J genes are TRBV28 and TRBJ1-4, with 10 bases that match TRBD1. The CDR3 extends over 15 amino acids. Trimming removed 4 bases from V and 7 bases from J; junction bases left unmatched: 6. The germline gives CDR1 MDHEN, CDR2 SYDVKM. CDR3 sequence reads: CASSSPGQGSEKLFF. The CDR3 DNA sequence: TGTGCCAGCAGTTCTCCGGGACAGGGGTCTGAAAAACTGTTTTTT. Full variable domain (outside the CDR3, taken from reference TRBV28 and TRBJ1-4): DVKVTQSSRYLVKRTGEKVFLECVQDMDHENMFWYRQDPGLGLRLIYFSYDVKMKEKGDIPEGYSVSREKKERFSLILESASTNQTSMYLCASSSPGQGSEKLFFGSGTQLSVL.

This clonotype was seen at least ten times. This chain links TRBV5-1 with TRBJ2-3; 15 nucleotides agree with TRBD2. This CDR3 contains 17 residues. Germline loops: CDR1 SGHRS, CDR2 YFSETQ. V shed 2 bases, J shed 3 bases, and the junction held 4 bases outside the gene matches. This CDR3 is CASSFGLAGGSTDTQYF. CDR3 sequence (DNA): TGCGCCAGCAGCTTCGGACTAGCGGGAGGGAGTACAGATACGCAGTATTTT.

In this sample, this clonotype turned up many times. The gene calls are TRBV11-2 and TRBJ2-7; D is unclear. V was shortened by 1 base and J by 5 bases, with 9 bases between the two germline ends. Germline-derived CDR1 and CDR2 are SGHAT and FQNNGV. CDR3 length equals 13 residues. In DNA form, the CDR3 reads TGTGCCAGCAGCTTAGTAAGCAGAAACGAGCAGTACTTC. This encodes CASSLVSRNEQYF.

This clonotype appeared many times. The CDR3 spells CATRDPSRAYGYTF. The CDR3, as DNA: TGTGCCACCCGGGACCCCAGCCGGGCGTATGGCTACACCTTC. The chain carries TRBV2 and TRBJ1-2; TRBD1 might be the D (5 bases). This CDR3 is 14 amino acids long. The V end lost 10 bases, the J end lost 5 bases, and 20 bases lay between the germline ends. CDR1 SNHLY and CDR2 FYNNEI come from the germline V gene.

This clonotype was picked up many times. The chain joins TRBV3-1 to TRBJ1-2; TRBD1 agrees at 7 bases. The junction had 8 bases not matched to a gene; V was cut back by 4 bases and J by 6 bases. CDR1 is LGHDT and CDR2 is YNNKEL in the germline V gene (reference sequence). The CDR3 runs to 14 residues. CDR3 sequence reads: CASSPATGNNGYTF. For the CDR3, the DNA is TGTGCCAGCAGCCCAGCGACAGGGAACAATGGCTACACCTTC. The full variable domain, completed using reference TRBV3-1 and TRBJ1-2, is DTAVSQTPKYLVTQMGNDKSIKCEQNLGHDTMYWYKQDSKKFLKIMFSYNNKELIINETVPNRFSPKSPDKAHLNLHINSLELGDSAVYFCASSPATGNNGYTFGSGTRLTVV.

A word on this clonotype: A read error may account for a junction end that differs from germline. The V gene is TRBV5-1, the J gene TRBJ2-1, with D perhaps TRBD2 (5 bases). The CDR3 covers 15 residues. Germline V gives CDR1 SGHRS, CDR2 YFSETQ. CDR3 protein: CASSTRLASYNEQFF. CDR3 nucleotide sequence: TGTGCCAGCAGCACCCGGCTAGCATCTTACAATGAGCAGTTCTTC.

This clonotype was counted a few times. The gene calls are TRBV9 and TRBJ2-5; D gene unclear. The CDR3 covers 15 residues. V dropped 0 bases and J dropped 3 bases, with 12 bases sitting between them. Germline loops: CDR1 SGDLS, CDR2 YYNGEE. This CDR3 reads CASSVGQVAKETQYF. The CDR3 DNA follows: TGTGCCAGCAGCGTAGGACAAGTGGCGAAAGAGACCCAGTACTTC.

The chain joins TRBV5-1 to TRBJ2-1; 9 bases map to TRBD1. This CDR3 contains 16 residues. CDR1 and CDR2 (germline): SGHRS, YFSETQ. With V trimmed by 4 bases and J by 6 bases, 11 bases remained unmatched. Here the CDR3 reads CASSDLRDRVFNEQFF. The CDR3 bases are TGCGCCAGCAGCGACCTCCGGGACAGGGTTTTCAATGAGCAGTTCTTC.

This clonotype was recorded a few times. This chain uses TRBV5-1 with TRBJ2-7; tentatively, D is TRBD2 (6 bases). V shed 0 bases and J shed 2 bases, with 12 bases lying between them. Germline V gene data show CDR1 as SGHRS and CDR2 as YFSETQ. This CDR3 region has 15 residues. CDR3 sequence reads: CASSLAAGSPYEQYF. The CDR3 DNA follows: TGCGCCAGCAGCTTGGCCGCGGGATCACCCTACGAGCAGTACTTC.

The rearrangement joins TRBV29-1 to TRBJ1-2; D not resolved. V was cut by 1 base and J by 2 bases, with 11 bases left in between. There are 14 residues in the CDR3. From germline, CDR1 is SQVTM and CDR2 ANQGSEA. CDR3 in amino acids: CSVEAPGRNYGYTF. In DNA, the CDR3 is TGCAGCGTTGAAGCCCCAGGACGGAACTATGGCTACACCTTC.

The V call is TRBV27, the J call TRBJ2-7, with 9 nucleotides matching TRBD1. V was clipped by 8 bases and J by 3 bases; unmatched bases: 11. CDR3 size: 15 residues. From germline, CDR1 is MNHEY and CDR2 SMNVEV (reference sequence). CDR3 DNA sequence: TGTGCCAGCCGCAGTTATGACAGGGGGTTCTACGAGCAGTACTTC. Residues: CASRSYDRGFYEQYF.

The chain has TRBV4-1 and TRBJ1-1, with a weak D call TRBD1 (5 bases). The CDR3 totals 15 residues. Deletions cut 1 base from V and 3 bases from J, with 12 bases between. Per the germline V gene, CDR1 is MGHRA and CDR2 is YSYEKL. CDR3 sequence: CASSQGQGIDTEAFF. CDR3 DNA: TGCGCCAGCAGCCAAGGGCAGGGTATAGACACTGAAGCTTTCTTT.